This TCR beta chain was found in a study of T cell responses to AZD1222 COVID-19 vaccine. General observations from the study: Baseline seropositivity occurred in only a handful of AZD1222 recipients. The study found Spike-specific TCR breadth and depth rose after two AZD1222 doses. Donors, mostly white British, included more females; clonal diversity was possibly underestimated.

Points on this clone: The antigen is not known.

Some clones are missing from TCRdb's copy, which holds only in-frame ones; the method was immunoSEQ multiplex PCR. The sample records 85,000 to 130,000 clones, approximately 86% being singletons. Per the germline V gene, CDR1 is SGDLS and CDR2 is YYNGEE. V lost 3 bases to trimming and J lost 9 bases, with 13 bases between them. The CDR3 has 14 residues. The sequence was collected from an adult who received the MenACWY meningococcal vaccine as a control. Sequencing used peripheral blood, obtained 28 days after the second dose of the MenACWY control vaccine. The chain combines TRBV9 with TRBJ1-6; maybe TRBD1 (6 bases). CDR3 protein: CASSEVGAGSPLHF. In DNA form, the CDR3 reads TGTGCCAGCAGCGAGGTGGGGGCCGGTTCACCCCTCCACTTT.